This T cell receptor (beta chain) was identified during a study of beta chain features in type 1 diabetes. Overall study context: Similarity in age, gender and cell yields was seen between patients and healthy donors. There were 95 million to 110 million sorted cells examined across all samples. Study outcomes and limitations: Within the patient group, naive, central memory and Treg TCRB repertoires appeared more similar to each other than within healthy donors.

This clone has just a few counts. Its target is not known. Expressed TCRB transcripts were sequenced because the entire RNA isolate underwent reverse transcription. The table came from immunoSEQ multiplex PCR; TCRdb's copy has only in-frame clones and leaves some out. The data show 430,000 or so clones, 9.5% to 12% seen once. The CDR3 totals 13 residues. Germline CDR1 reads SNHLY; CDR2 reads FYNNEI. The ends were cut back, 4 bases at V and 1 base at J, with 7 bases in the middle. A sort by CD45RO/CCR7/CD25/CD127/CD95/CD27 yielded CD4+ naive, central memory, regulatory and stem cell-like memory cells. The clonotype was recovered from a woman younger than 30 in good health. The V call is TRBV2, the J call TRBJ1-1; D gene unclear. The sequencing input was naive CD4+ T cells from blood. The CDR3 DNA is TGTGCCAGCAGTGTAACAGAGAACACTGAAGCTTTCTTT. It is translated as CASSVTENTEAFF.